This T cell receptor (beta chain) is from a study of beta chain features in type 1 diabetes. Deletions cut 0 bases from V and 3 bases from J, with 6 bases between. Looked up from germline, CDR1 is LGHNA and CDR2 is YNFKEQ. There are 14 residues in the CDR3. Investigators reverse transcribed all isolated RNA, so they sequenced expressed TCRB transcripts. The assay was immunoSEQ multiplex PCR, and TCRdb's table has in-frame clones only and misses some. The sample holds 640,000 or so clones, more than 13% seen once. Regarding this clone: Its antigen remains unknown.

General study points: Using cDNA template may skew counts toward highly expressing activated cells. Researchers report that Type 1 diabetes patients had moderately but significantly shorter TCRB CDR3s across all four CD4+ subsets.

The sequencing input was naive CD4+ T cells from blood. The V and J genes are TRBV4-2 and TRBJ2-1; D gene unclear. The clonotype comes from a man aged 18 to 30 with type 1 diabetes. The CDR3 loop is CASSQEGYYNEQFF. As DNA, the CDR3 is TGTGCCAGCAGCCAAGAGGGCTACTACAATGAGCAGTTCTTC.